One sample yielded the 16 T cell receptor beta chains listed below, sequenced in a study of T cell changes during pregnancy in multiple sclerosis. Repertoires were generated with immunoSEQ multiplex PCR, while TCRdb's copy carries only in-frame clones and drops some. The sample holds tens of thousands of clones, 93% seen once. Sequencing used peripheral blood, obtained in the second trimester of pregnancy. Receptors were obtained from a female donor with multiple sclerosis, enrolled in a pregnancy study.

V usage is TRBV4-2 and J usage is TRBJ2-5; 7 nucleotides agree with TRBD1. CDR3 length: 15 amino acids. CDR1 is LGHNA and CDR2 is YNFKEQ in the germline V gene. The junction had 8 bases not matched to a gene; V was cut back by 1 base and J by 6 bases. The CDR3 nucleotides read TGTGCCAGCAGCCAAGCTACAGGGGATACGAAGACCCAGTACTTC. Protein sequence: CASSQATGDTKTQYF.

CDR3 sequence reads: CASSQDAGPRGQPQHF. The CDR3, as DNA: TGCGCCAGCAGCCAAGACGCAGGGCCCCGTGGGCAGCCCCAGCATTTT. The chain couples TRBV4-3 to TRBJ1-5, with a possible D match to TRBD1 (5 bases). In germline, CDR1 is LGHNA, CDR2 YSLEER. Trimming left V 0 bases short and J 7 bases short, with 16 bases between. The CDR3 extends over 16 amino acids.

This sequence joins TRBV4-3 and TRBJ1-1, with 7 bases matching TRBD1. Germline V gene sequence: CDR1 LGHNA, CDR2 YSLEER. The CDR3 runs to 12 residues. V lost 1 base and J lost 8; bases outside the gene matches: 1. The CDR3 sequence: CASSQGTGEAFF. For the CDR3, the DNA is TGCGCCAGCAGCCAAGGGACAGGAGAAGCTTTCTTT.

V is TRBV6-5 and J is TRBJ2-1; no clear D. V lost 7 bases and J lost 5, with 12 bases in between. The germline gives CDR1 MNHEY, CDR2 SVGAGI. The CDR3 is 13 residues long. The CDR3 DNA reads as TGTGCCAGCATATCGTACGTAGACAATGAGCAGTTCTTC. It is translated as CASISYVDNEQFF.

The chain combines TRBV7-2 with TRBJ2-1, with 10 positions matching TRBD2. CDR1 and CDR2 from the germline V gene are SGHTA and FQGNSA. The CDR3 is 16 residues long. V was pared by 6 bases and J by 4 bases, with 9 bases of the junction left unmatched. The CDR3 nucleotides read TGTGCCAGCAGTACCGAAGCGGGGGGGGGTTACAATGAGCAGTTCTTC. This gives the protein CASSTEAGGGYNEQFF.

The rearrangement joins TRBV4-1 to TRBJ1-2, with TRBD1 matching over 8 bases. The V gene end was trimmed by 3 bases and the J gene end by 8 bases; junction bases not matched to a gene: 11. CDR3 length: 15 amino acids. CDR1 and CDR2 from the germline V gene are MGHRA and YSYEKL. The CDR3: CASSQPNRGAWGYTF. DNA for the CDR3: TGCGCCAGCAGCCAGCCAAACAGGGGGGCTTGGGGCTACACCTTC.

The rearrangement uses TRBV27 and TRBJ2-3; TRBD2 aligns across 9 bases. The germline gives CDR1 MNHEY, CDR2 SMNVEV (reference sequence). The CDR3 covers 17 residues. The trim removed 5 bases at V and 5 bases at J, leaving 14 bases unmatched. The CDR3 loop is CASSTSSRGRAGDTQYF. Here the CDR3 DNA reads TGTGCCAGCAGTACTAGCAGCCGCGGGAGGGCCGGAGATACGCAGTATTTT.

The chain combines TRBV5-6 with TRBJ1-3, with D possibly TRBD1 on 5 matching bases. The germline V and J ends were trimmed by 1 base and 2 bases, with 10 bases remaining between them. The CDR3 is 15 amino acids. Germline CDR1 reads SGHDT; CDR2 reads YYEEEE. The CDR3 loop is CASSLRAGTGNTIYF. The DNA for the CDR3 is TGTGCCAGCAGCTTGAGGGCAGGGACTGGAAACACCATATATTTT. The variable domain in full, completed from reference TRBV5-6 and TRBJ1-3, reads DAGVTQSPTHLIKTRGQQVTLRCSPKSGHDTVSWYQQALGQGPQFIFQYYEEEERQRGNFPDRFSGHQFPNYSSELNVNALLLGDSALYLCASSLRAGTGNTIYFGEGSWLTVV.

This clone was recorded at least ten times. The chain joins TRBV18 to TRBJ2-7; possibly TRBD1 for D (6 bases). The CDR3 extends over 13 amino acids. Per the germline V gene, CDR1 is KGHSH and CDR2 is LQKENI. Trimming took off 2 bases at V and 7 bases at J, with 12 bases between the two ends. The CDR3 coding sequence is TGTGCCAGCTCACCAAACAGGGTTGGGGAGCAGTACTTC. The encoded protein is CASSPNRVGEQYF.

The chain joins TRBV5-1 to TRBJ1-4, with TRBD1 matching over 10 bases. This CDR3 has 16 amino acids. The junction had 11 bases not matched to a gene; V was cut back by 6 bases and J by 6 bases. The germline CDR1 and CDR2 sequences are SGHRS and YFSETQ. CDR3 sequence: CASTPNRTGGYEKLFF. The CDR3 region has the DNA TGCGCCAGCACCCCAAACCGGACAGGGGGGTATGAAAAACTGTTTTTT.

This chain connects TRBV7-2 to TRBJ2-1; maybe TRBD1 (5 bases). Germline V gives CDR1 SGHTA, CDR2 FQGNSA. The CDR3 extends over 17 amino acids. V was trimmed by 5 bases and J by 9 bases, leaving 26 bases between them. CDR3: CASSPRKWTTHPLEQFF. DNA of the CDR3: TGTGCCAGCAGCCCACGTAAGTGGACAACACATCCCCTTGAGCAGTTCTTC.

This chain uses TRBV5-6 with TRBJ1-3; D call uncertain. Per the germline V gene, CDR1 is SGHDT and CDR2 is YYEEEE. This CDR3 comprises 15 residues. The ends were cut back, 0 bases at V and 0 bases at J, with 7 bases in the middle. This CDR3 reads CASSLVVSSGNTIYF. The CDR3 DNA sequence: TGTGCCAGCAGCTTGGTCGTGAGCTCTGGAAACACCATATATTTT. Using reference TRBV5-6 and TRBJ1-3 for the parts outside the CDR3, the full variable domain is DAGVTQSPTHLIKTRGQQVTLRCSPKSGHDTVSWYQQALGQGPQFIFQYYEEEERQRGNFPDRFSGHQFPNYSSELNVNALLLGDSALYLCASSLVVSSGNTIYFGEGSWLTVV.

In its sample, this clone was seen a few times. The genes are TRBV29-1 and TRBJ1-1; perhaps TRBD1 as D (6 bases). Germline V CDR1 and CDR2: SQVTM, ANQGSEA. This CDR3 region has 11 residues. The V and J ends lost 6 bases and 9 bases respectively, with 14 bases between them. CDR3 bases: TGCAGCGTCCCCGGGACATATCAAGCTTTCTTT. Translation: CSVPGTYQAFF. The full variable domain, its missing parts supplied by reference TRBV29-1 and TRBJ1-1, is SAVISQKPSRDICQRGTSLTIQCQVDSQVTMMFWYRQQPGQSLTLIATANQGSEATYESGFVIDKFPISRPNLTFSTLTVSNMSPEDSSIYLCSVPGTYQAFFGQGTRLTVV.

The chain combines TRBV30 with TRBJ2-1; 10 nucleotides match TRBD1. CDR3 length: 12 residues. CDR1 is GTSNPN, CDR2 SVGIG, per germline (reference sequence). The ends lost 2 bases at V and 9 bases at J; junction bases unmatched: 1. CDR3 protein: CAWSRQGAEQFF. DNA for the CDR3: TGTGCCTGGAGTCGACAGGGGGCTGAGCAGTTCTTC.

This clone has a single count. Here the CDR3 DNA reads TGTGCCAGCAGCCCCAGTACGTTGAACACTGAAGCTTTCTTT. Translation gives CASSPSTLNTEAFF. The chain couples TRBV7-9 to TRBJ1-1; D unclear. The CDR3 spans 14 residues. Trimming cost V 5 bases and J 0 bases, with 10 bases left between them. The V gene's germline CDR1 is SEHNR and CDR2 FQNEAQ (reference sequence).

V usage is TRBV28 and J usage is TRBJ2-1; D gene uncertain. V gave up 7 bases and J gave up 8 bases, with 12 bases separating them. This CDR3 is 12 amino acids long. Germline CDR1 is MDHEN and CDR2 is SYDVKM. The CDR3 region is CASTRSRDEQFF. The CDR3 region has the DNA TGTGCCAGCACTCGGAGTCGCGATGAGCAGTTCTTC.